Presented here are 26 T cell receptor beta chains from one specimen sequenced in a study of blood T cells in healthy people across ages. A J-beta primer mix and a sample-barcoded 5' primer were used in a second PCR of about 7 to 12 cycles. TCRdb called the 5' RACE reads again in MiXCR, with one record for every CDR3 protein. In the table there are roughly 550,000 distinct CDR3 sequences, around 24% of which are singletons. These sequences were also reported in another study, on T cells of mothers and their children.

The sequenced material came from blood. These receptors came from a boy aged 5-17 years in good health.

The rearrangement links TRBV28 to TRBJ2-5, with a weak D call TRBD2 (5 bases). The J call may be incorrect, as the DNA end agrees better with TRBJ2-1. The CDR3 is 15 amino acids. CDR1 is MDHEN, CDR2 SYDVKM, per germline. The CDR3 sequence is CASSLFGSVGNEQFF. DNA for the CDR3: TGTGCCAGCAGTTTATTCGGTAGCGTCGGCAATGAGCAGTTCTTC.

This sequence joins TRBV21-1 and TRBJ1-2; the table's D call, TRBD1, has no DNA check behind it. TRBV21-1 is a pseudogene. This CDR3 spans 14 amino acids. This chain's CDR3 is CASSRTKKNYGYTF. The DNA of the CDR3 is TGTGCCAGCAGCAGGACAAAAAAAAACTATGGCTACACCTTC.

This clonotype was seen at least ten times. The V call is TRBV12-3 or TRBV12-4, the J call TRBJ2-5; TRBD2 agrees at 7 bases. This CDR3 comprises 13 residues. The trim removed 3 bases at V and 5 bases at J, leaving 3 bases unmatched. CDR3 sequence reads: CASSLWGGETQYF. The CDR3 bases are TGTGCCAGCAGTTTGTGGGGAGGGGAGACCCAGTACTTC.

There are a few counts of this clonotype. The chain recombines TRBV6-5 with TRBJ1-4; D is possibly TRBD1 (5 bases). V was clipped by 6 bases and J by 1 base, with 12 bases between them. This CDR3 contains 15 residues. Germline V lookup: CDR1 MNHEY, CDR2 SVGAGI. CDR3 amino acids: CASRDNLGTNEKLFF. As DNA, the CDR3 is TGTGCCAGCAGGGACAACCTGGGAACTAATGAAAAACTGTTTTTT.

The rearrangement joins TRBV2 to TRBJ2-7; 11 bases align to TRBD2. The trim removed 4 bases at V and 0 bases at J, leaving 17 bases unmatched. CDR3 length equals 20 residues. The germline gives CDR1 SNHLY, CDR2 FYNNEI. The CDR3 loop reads CASSGRKGTSGRMSSYEQYF. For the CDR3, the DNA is TGTGCCAGCAGTGGTCGGAAGGGGACTAGCGGACGAATGAGCTCCTACGAGCAGTACTTC.

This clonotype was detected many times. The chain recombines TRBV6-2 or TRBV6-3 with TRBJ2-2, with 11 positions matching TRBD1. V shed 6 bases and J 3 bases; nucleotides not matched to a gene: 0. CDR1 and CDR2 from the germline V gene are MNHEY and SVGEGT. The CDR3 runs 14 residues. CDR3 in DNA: TGTGCCAGCAGGGGACAGGGGGACACCGGGGAGCTGTTTTTT. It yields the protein CASRGQGDTGELFF.

Here the CDR3 DNA reads TGTGCCAGCGCCCCGGGACTAGTGGGGTACGAGCAGTACGTC. The encoded protein is CASAPGLVGYEQYV. The genes are TRBV6-2 or TRBV6-3 and TRBJ2-7; TRBD2 matches at 8 bases. In germline, CDR1 is MNHEY, CDR2 SVGEGT. The CDR3 is 14 amino acids. V shed 8 bases, J shed 4 bases, and the junction held 10 bases outside the gene matches.

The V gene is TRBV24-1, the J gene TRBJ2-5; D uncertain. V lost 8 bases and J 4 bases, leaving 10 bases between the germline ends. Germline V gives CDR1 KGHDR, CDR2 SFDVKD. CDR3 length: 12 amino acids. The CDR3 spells CATTSGRETQYF. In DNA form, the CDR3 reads TGTGCCACCACCAGTGGGCGAGAGACCCAGTACTTC.

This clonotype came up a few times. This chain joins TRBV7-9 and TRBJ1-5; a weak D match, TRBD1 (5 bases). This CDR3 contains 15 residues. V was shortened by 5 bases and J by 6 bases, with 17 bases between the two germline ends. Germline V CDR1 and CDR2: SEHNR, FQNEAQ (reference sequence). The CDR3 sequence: CASSPGTDYGQPQHF. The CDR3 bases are TGTGCCAGCAGCCCTGGGACGGATTACGGTCAGCCCCAGCATTTT.

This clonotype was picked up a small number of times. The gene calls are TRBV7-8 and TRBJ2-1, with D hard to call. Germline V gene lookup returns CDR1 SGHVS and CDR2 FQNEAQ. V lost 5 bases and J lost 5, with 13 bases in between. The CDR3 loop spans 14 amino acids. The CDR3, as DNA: TGTGCCAGCAGCGGCCAACACAAGGACAATGAGCAGTTCTTC. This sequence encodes CASSGQHKDNEQFF.

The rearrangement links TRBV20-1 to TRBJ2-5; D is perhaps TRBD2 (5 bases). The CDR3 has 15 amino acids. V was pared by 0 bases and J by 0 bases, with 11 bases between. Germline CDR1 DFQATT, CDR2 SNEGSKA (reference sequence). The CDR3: CSARDTGWYQETQYF. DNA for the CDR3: TGCAGTGCTAGAGACACGGGGTGGTACCAAGAGACCCAGTACTTC.

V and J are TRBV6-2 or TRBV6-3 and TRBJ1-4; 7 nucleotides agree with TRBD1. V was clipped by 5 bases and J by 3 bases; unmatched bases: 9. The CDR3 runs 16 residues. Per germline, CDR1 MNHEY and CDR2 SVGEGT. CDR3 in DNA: TGTGCCAGCAGTCCGACTCCGGGACAGTCTAATGAAAAACTGTTTTTT. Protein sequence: CASSPTPGQSNEKLFF.

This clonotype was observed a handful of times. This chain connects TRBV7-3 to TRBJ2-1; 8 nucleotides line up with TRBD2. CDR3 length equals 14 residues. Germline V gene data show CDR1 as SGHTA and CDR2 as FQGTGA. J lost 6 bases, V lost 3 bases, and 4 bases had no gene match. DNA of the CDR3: TGTGCCAGCAGCTTGACTAGCGTAGGCAATGAGCAGTTCTTC. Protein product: CASSLTSVGNEQFF.

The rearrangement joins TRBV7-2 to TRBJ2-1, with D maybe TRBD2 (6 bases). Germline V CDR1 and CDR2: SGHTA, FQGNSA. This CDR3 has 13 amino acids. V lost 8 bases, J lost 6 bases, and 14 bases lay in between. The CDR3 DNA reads TGTGCCAGCGGTCCACCGGAGGGCAATGAGCAGTTCTTC. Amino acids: CASGPPEGNEQFF. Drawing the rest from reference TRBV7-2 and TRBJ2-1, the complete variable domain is GAGVSQSPSNKVTEKGKDVELRCDPISGHTALYWYRQSLGQGLEFLIYFQGNSAPDKSGLPSDRFSAERTGGSVSTLTIQRTQQEDSAVYLCASGPPEGNEQFFGPGTRLTVL.

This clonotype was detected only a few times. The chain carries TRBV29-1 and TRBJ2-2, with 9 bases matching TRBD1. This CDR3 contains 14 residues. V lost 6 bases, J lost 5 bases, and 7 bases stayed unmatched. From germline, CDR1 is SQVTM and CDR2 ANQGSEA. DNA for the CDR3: TGCAGCGTCACCGGGACAGGGTTAACCGGGGAGCTGTTTTTT. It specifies CSVTGTGLTGELFF.

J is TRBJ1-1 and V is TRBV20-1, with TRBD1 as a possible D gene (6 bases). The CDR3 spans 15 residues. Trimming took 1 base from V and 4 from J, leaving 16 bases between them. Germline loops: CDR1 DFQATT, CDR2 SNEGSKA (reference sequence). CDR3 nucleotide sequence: TGCAGTGCTAGAGTGGGGGCAGGGGTGACCACTGAAGCTTTCTTT. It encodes CSARVGAGVTTEAFF.

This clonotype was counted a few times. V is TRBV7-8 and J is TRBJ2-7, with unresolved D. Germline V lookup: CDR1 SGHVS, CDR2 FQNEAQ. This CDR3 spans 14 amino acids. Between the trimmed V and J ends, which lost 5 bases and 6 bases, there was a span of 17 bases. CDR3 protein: CASSLRAPKGEQYF. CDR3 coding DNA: TGTGCCAGCAGCCTCCGGGCCCCTAAGGGCGAGCAGTACTTC.

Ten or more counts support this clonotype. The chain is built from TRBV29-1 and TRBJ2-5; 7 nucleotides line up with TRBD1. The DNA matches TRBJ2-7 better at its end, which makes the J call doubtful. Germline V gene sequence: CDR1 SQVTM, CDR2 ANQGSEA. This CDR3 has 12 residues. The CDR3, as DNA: TGCAGCGTACTACAGGGGTCCCACGAGCAGTACTTC. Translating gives CSVLQGSHEQYF.

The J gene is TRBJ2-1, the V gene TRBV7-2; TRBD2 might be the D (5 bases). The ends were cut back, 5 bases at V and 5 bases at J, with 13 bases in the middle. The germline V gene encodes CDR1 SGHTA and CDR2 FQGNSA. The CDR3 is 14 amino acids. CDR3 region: CASSLDWNDNEQFF. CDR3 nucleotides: TGTGCCAGCAGCCTGGACTGGAATGACAATGAGCAGTTCTTC.

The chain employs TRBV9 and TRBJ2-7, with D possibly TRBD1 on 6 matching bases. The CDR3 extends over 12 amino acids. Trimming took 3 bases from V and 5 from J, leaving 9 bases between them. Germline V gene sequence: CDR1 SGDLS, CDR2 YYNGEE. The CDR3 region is CASSGRGNEQYF. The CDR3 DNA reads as TGTGCCAGCAGCGGCAGGGGTAACGAGCAGTACTTC.

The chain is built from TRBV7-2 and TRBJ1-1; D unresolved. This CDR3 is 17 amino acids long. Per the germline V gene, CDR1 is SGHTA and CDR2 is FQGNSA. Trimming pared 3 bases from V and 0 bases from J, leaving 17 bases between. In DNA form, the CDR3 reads TGTGCCAGCAGCTTTAGGGCAGGCCAAATAGTGAACACTGAAGCTTTCTTT. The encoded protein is CASSFRAGQIVNTEAFF.

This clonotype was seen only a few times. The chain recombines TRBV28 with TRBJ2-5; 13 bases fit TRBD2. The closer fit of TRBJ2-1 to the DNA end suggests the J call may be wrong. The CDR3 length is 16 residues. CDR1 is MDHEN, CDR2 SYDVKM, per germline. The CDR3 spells CASSPALAGGDNEQFF. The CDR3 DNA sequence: TGTGCCAGCAGTCCCGCACTAGCGGGAGGGGACAATGAGCAGTTCTTC.

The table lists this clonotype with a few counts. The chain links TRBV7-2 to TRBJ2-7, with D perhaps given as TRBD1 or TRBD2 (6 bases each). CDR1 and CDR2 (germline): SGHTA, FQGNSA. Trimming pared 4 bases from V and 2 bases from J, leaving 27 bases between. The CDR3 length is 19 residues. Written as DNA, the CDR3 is TGTGCCAGCAGCTCAGACTCCCACTTCGACAGGAGGGTCCCCTACGAGCAGTACTTC. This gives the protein CASSSDSHFDRRVPYEQYF.

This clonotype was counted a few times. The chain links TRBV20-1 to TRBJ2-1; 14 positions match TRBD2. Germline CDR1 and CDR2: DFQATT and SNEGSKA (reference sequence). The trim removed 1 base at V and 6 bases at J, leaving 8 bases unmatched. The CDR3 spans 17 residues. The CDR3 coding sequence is TGCAGTGCTAGAGGACTAGCGGGAGGGTCGAATTCCAATGAGCAGTTCTTC. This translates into CSARGLAGGSNSNEQFF.

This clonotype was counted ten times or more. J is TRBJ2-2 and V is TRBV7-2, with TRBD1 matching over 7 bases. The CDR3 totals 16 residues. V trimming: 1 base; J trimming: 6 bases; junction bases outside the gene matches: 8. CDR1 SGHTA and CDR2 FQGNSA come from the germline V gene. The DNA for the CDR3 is TGTGCCAGCAGCTTAGGATCCCCCAGGGGGTCCGGGGAGCTGTTTTTT. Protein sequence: CASSLGSPRGSGELFF. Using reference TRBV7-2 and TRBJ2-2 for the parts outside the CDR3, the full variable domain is GAGVSQSPSNKVTEKGKDVELRCDPISGHTALYWYRQSLGQGLEFLIYFQGNSAPDKSGLPSDRFSAERTGGSVSTLTIQRTQQEDSAVYLCASSLGSPRGSGELFFGEGSRLTVL.

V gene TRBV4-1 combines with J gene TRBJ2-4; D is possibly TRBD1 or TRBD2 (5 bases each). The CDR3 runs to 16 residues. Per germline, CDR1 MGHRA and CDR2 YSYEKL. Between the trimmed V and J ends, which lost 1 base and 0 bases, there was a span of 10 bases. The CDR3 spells CASSQAEGLAKNIQYF. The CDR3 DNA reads TGCGCCAGCAGCCAAGCTGAGGGGTTAGCCAAAAACATTCAGTACTTC.